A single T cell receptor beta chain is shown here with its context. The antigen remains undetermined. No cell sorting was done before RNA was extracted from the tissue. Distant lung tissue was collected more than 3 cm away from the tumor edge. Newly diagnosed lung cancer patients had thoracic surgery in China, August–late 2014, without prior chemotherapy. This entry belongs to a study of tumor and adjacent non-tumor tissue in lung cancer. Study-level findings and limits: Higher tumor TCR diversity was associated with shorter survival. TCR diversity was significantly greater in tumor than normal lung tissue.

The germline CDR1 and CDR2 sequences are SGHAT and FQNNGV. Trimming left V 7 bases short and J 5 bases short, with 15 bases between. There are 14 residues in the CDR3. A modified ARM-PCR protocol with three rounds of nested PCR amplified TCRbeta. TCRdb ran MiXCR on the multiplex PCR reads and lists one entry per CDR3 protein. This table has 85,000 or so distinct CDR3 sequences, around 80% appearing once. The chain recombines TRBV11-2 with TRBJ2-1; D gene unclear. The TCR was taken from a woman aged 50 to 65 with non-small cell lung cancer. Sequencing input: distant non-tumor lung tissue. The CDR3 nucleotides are TGTGCCAGCACCGTTAGATGTATCAACAATGAGCAGTTCTTC. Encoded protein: CASTVRCINNEQFF.